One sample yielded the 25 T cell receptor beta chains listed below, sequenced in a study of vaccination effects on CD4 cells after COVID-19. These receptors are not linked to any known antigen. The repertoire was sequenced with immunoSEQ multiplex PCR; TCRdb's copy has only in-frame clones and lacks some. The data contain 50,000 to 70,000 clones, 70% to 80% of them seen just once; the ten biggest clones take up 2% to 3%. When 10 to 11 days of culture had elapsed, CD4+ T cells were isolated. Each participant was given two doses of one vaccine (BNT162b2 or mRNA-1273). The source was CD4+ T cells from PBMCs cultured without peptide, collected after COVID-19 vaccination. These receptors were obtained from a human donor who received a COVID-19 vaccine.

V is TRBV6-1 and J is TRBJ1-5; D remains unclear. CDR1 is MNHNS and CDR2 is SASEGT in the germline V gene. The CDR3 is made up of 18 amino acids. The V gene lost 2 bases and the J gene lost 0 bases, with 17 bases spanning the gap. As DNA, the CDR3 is TGTGCCAGCAGTGAAAATAAAGGCAGACGACTTAGCAATCAGCCCCAGCATTTT. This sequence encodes CASSENKGRRLSNQPQHF.

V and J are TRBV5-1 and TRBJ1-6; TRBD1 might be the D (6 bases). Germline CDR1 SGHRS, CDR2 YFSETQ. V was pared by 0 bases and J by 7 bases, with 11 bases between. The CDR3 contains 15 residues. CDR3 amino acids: CASSLGAGANSPLHF. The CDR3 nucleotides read TGCGCCAGCAGCTTGGGGGCAGGGGCCAATTCACCCCTCCACTTT.

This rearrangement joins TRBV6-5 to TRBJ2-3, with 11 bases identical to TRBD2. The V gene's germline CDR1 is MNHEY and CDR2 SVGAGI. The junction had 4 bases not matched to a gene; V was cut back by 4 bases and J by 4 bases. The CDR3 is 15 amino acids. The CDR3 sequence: CASSSTSGVADTQYF. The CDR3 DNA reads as TGTGCCAGCAGTTCGACTAGCGGGGTTGCAGATACGCAGTATTTT.

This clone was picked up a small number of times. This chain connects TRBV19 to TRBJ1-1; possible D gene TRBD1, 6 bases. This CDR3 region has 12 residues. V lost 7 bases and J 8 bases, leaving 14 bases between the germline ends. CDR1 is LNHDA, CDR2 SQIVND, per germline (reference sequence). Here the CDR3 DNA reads TGTGCCAGTAATCCGGGACACGGCGAAGCTTTCTTT. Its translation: CASNPGHGEAFF.

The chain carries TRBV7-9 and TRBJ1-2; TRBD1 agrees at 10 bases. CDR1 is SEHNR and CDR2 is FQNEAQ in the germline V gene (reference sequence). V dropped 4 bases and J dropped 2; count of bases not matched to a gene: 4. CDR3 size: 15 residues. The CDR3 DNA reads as TGTGCCAGCAGCTCCCCGGGACAGGGGAACTATGGCTACACCTTC. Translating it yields CASSSPGQGNYGYTF.

CDR3: CASRPTGEFHEQYV. The CDR3 DNA follows: TGTGCCAGCAGACCGACAGGGGAGTTCCACGAGCAGTACGTC. The rearrangement joins TRBV2 to TRBJ2-7; 8 bases align to TRBD1. The CDR3 contains 14 residues. From germline, CDR1 is SNHLY and CDR2 FYNNEI. V was pared by 6 bases and J by 5 bases, with 9 bases of the junction left unmatched.

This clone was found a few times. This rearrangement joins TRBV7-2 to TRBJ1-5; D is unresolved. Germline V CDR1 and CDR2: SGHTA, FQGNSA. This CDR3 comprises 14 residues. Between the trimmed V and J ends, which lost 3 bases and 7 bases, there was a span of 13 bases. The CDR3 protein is CASSFDRERQPQHF. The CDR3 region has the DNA TGTGCCAGCAGCTTCGATAGGGAAAGGCAGCCCCAGCATTTT.

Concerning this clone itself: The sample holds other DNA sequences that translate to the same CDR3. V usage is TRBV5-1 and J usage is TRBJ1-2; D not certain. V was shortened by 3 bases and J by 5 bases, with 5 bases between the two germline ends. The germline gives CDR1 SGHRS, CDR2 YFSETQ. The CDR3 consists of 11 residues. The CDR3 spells CASSSRYGYTF. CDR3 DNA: TGCGCCAGCAGCTCGAGATATGGCTACACCTTC.

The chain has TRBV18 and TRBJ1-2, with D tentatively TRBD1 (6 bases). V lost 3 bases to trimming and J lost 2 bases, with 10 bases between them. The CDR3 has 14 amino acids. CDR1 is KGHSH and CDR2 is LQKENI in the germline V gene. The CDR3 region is CASSPGQKNYGYTF. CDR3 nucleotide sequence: TGTGCCAGCTCACCTGGACAGAAAAACTATGGCTACACCTTC. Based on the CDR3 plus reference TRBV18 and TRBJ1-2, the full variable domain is NAGVMQNPRHLVRRRGQEARLRCSPMKGHSHVYWYRQLPEEGLKFMVYLQKENIIDESGMPKERFSAEFPKEGPSILRIQQVVRGDSAAYFCASSPGQKNYGYTFGSGTRLTVV.

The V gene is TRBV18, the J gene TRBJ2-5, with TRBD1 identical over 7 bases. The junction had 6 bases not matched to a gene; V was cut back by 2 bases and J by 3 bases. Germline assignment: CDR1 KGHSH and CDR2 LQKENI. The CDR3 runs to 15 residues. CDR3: CASSPVRQGEETQYF. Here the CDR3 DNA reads TGTGCCAGCTCACCAGTGCGGCAGGGGGAAGAGACCCAGTACTTC.

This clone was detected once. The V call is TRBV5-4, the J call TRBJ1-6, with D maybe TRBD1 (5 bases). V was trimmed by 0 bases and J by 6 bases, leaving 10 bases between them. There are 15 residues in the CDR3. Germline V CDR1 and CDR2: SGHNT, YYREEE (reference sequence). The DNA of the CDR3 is TGTGCCAGCAGCTTGGAAAGGCAGGGTAATTCACCCCTCCACTTT. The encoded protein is CASSLERQGNSPLHF. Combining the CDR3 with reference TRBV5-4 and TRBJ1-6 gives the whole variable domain ETGVTQSPTHLIKTRGQQVTLRCSSQSGHNTVSWYQQALGQGPQFIFQYYREEENGRGNFPPRFSGLQFPNYSSELNVNALELDDSALYLCASSLERQGNSPLHFGNGTRLTVT.

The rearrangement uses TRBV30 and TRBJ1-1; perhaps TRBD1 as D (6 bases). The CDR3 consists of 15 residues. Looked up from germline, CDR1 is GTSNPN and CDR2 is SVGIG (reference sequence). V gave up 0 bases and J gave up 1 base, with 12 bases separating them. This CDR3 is CAWSVGGAGNTEAFF. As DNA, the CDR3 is TGTGCCTGGAGTGTAGGGGGGGCGGGGAACACTGAAGCTTTCTTT.

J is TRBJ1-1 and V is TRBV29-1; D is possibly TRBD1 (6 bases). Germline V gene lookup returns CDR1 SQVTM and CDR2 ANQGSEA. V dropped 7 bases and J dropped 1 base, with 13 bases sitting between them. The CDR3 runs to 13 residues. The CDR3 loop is CSATGIGNTEAFF. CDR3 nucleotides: TGCAGCGCGACAGGTATCGGGAACACTGAAGCTTTCTTT.

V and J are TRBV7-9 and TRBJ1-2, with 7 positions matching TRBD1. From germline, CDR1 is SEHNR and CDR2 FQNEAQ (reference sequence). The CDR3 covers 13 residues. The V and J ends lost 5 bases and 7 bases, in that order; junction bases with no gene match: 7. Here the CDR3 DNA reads TGTGCCAGCAGCCGTACAGGGGATAGTGGCTACACCTTC. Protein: CASSRTGDSGYTF.

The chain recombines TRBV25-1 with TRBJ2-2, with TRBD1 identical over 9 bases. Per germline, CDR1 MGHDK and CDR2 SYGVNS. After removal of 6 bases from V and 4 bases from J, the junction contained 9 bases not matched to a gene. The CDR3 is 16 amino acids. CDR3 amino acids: CASRDPGQGVTGELFF. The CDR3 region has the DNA TGTGCCAGCAGAGACCCGGGACAGGGTGTCACCGGGGAGCTGTTTTTT.

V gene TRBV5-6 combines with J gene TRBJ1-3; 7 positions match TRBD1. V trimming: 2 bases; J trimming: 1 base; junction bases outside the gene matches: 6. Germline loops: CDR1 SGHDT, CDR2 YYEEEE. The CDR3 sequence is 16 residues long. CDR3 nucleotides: TGTGCCAGCAGCTTACGTGACAGGGCTTCTGGAAACACCATATATTTT. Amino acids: CASSLRDRASGNTIYF.

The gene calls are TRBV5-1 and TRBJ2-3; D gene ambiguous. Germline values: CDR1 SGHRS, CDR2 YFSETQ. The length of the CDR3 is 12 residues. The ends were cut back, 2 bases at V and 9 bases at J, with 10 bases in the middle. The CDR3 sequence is CASSFPGETQYF. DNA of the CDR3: TGCGCCAGCAGCTTCCCAGGAGAGACGCAGTATTTT.

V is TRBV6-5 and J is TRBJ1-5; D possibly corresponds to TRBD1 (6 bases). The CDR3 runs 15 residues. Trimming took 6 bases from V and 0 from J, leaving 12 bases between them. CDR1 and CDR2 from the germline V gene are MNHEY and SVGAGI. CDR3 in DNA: TGTGCCAGCAGCAAGGACAGAACTAGCAATCAGCCCCAGCATTTT. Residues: CASSKDRTSNQPQHF.

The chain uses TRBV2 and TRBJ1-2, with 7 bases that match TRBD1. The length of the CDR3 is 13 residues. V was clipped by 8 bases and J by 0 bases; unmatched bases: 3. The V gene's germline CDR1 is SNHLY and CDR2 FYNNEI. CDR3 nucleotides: TGTGCCAGCGAGCAGGGGGCTAACTATGGCTACACCTTC. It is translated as CASEQGANYGYTF.

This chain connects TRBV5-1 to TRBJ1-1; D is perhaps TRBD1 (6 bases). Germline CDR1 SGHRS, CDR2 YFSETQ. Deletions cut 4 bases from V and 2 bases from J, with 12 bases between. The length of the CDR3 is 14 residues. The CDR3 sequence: CASSAGTPNTEAFF. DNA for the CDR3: TGCGCCAGCAGCGCCGGGACACCTAACACTGAAGCTTTCTTT.

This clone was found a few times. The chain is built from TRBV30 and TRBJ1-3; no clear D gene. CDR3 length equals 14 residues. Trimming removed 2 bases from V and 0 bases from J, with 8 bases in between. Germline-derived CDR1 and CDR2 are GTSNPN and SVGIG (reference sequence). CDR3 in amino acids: CAWSRGNSGNTIYF. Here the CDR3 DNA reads TGTGCCTGGAGTAGAGGGAACTCTGGAAACACCATATATTTT.

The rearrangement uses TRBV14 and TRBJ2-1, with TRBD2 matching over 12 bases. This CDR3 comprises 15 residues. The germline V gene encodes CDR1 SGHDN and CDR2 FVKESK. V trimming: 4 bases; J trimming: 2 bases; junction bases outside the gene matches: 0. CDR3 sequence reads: CASSRTSGTYNEQFF. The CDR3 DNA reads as TGTGCCAGCAGCCGGACTAGCGGGACCTACAATGAGCAGTTCTTC.

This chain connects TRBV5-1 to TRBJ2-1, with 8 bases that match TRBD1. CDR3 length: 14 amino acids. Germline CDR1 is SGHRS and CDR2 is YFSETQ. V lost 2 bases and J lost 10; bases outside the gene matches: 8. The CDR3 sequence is CASSLGQGIREQFF. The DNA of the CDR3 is TGCGCCAGCAGCTTAGGACAGGGAATCAGAGAGCAGTTCTTC.

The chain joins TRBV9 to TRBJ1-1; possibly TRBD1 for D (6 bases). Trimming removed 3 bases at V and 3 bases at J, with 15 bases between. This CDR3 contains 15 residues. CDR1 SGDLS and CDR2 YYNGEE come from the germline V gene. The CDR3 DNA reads TGTGCCAGCAGCGATAAACAGGGATCGGACACTGAAGCTTTCTTT. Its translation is CASSDKQGSDTEAFF. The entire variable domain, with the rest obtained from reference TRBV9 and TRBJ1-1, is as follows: DSGVTQTPKHLITATGQRVTLRCSPRSGDLSVYWYQQSLDQGLQFLIQYYNGEERAKGNILERFSAQQFPDLHSELNLSSLELGDSALYFCASSDKQGSDTEAFFGQGTRLTVV.

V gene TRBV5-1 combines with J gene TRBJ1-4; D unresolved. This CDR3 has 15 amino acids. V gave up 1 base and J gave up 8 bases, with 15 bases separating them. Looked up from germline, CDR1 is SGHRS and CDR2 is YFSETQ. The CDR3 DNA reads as TGCGCCAGCAGCTTGCTCAGTCCCGAGAACGAAAAACTGTTTTTT. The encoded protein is CASSLLSPENEKLFF.